Sequencing of this T cell receptor (beta chain) was carried out in a study of PD-L1 blockade in urothelial cancer. Study-wide background: Timepoints chosen for blood analysis were 3 weeks (second dose) and 6 weeks after treatment start. T cells were recovered from blood samples at a median of roughly 150,000. Regarding the study as a whole: Durable-benefit patients had greater expansion of tumor-associated blood clones at 3 weeks.

Details on this clone: Its cognate antigen is unknown.

The time point here: peripheral blood 6 weeks after treatment start. Clones were read by immunoSEQ multiplex PCR, and TCRdb kept only the in-frame ones, dropping some. Among 45,000 to 60,000 clones, approximately 90% were seen once, and the ten largest hold 2% to 2.5%. Germline V CDR1 and CDR2: MNHEY, SVGAGI. The CDR3 covers 14 residues. Trimming removed 0 bases from V and 2 bases from J, with 8 bases in between. This clonotype was sampled from a man in his sixties with urothelial cancer. This specimen consisted of PBMCs, obtained around atezolizumab (anti-PD-L1) treatment. J is TRBJ2-7 and V is TRBV6-5; D perhaps matches TRBD1 (5 bases). CDR3 nucleotide sequence: TGTGCCAGCAGTTACTCCTCAGGGACCTACGAGCAGTACTTC. The encoded protein is CASSYSSGTYEQYF.